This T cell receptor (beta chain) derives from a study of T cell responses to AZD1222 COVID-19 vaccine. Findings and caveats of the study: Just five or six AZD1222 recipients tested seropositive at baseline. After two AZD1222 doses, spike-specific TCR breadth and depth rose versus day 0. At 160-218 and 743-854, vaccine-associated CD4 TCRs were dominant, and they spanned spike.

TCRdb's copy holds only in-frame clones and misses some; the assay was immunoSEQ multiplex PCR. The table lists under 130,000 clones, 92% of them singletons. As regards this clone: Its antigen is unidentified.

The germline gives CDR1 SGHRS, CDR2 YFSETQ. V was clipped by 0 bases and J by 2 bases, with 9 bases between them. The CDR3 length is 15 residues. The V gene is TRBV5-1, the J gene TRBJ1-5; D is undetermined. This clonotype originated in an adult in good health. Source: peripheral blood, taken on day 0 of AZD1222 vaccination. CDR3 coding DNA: TGCGCCAGCAGCTTGGAAGGGAAGGGCAATCAGCCCCAGCATTTT. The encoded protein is CASSLEGKGNQPQHF.